The T cell receptor (beta chain) under discussion was sequenced for a study of cytomegalovirus exposure and HLA in healthy donors. Primers for the PCR totalled 60 Vbeta and 13 Jbeta. Assay used: immunoSEQ multiplex PCR; TCRdb lists only in-frame clones, some missing. The table lists about 170,000 clones, 70% to 90% of them singletons. Healthy bone marrow donors made up the donor group. Germline V gene sequence: CDR1 KGHSH, CDR2 LQKENI. The trim removed 3 bases at V and 6 bases at J, leaving 6 bases unmatched. This CDR3 contains 14 residues. This clone was recorded once. The chain is built from TRBV18 and TRBJ1-2, with 8 bases identical to TRBD1. The specimen was PBMCs. The origin of this receptor is a girl between 10 and 17 years old in good health and CMV-seropositive. This CDR3 reads CASSPSMGQDGYTF. The CDR3 DNA reads TGTGCCAGCTCACCTTCAATGGGACAGGATGGCTACACCTTC. Complete variable domain (other parts from reference TRBV18 and TRBJ1-2): NAGVMQNPRHLVRRRGQEARLRCSPMKGHSHVYWYRQLPEEGLKFMVYLQKENIIDESGMPKERFSAEFPKEGPSILRIQQVVRGDSAAYFCASSPSMGQDGYTFGSGTRLTVV.